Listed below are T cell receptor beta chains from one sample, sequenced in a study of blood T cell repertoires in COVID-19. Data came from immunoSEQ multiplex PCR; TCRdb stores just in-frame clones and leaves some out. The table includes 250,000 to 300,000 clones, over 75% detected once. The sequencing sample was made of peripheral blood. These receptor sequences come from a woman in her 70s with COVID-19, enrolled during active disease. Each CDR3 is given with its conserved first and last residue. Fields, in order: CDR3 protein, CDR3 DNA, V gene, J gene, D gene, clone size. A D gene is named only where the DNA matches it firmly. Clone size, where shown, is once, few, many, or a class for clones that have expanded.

CDR3: CASSAQETQYF
DNA: TGCGCCAGCAGCGCGCAAGAGACCCAGTACTTC
V: TRBV5-1
J: TRBJ2-5
D: -
size: -

CDR3: CASSYAGRPLNSPLHF
DNA: TGTGCCAGCAGTTACGCAGGGCGGCCGTTAAATTCACCCCTCCACTTT
V: TRBV6-5
J: TRBJ1-6
D: -
size: few

CDR3: CASAPGPYAQQYF
DNA: TGTGCCAGCGCCCCAGGGCCTTACGCGCAGCAGTACTTC
V: TRBV11-3
J: TRBJ2-7
D: -
size: -

CDR3: CASSSGDRATNEKLFF
DNA: TGCGCCAGCAGCTCCGGGGACAGGGCAACTAATGAAAAACTGTTTTTT
V: TRBV5-1
J: TRBJ1-4
D: TRBD1
size: -

CDR3: CASSRFGQLESSYNSPLHF
DNA: TGCGCCAGCAGCCGATTTGGACAGTTGGAGAGCTCCTATAATTCACCCCTCCACTTT
V: TRBV5-1
J: TRBJ1-6
D: -
size: -

CDR3: CASSRTGGSSYEQYF
DNA: TGTGCCAGCAGCAGAACAGGGGGGAGCTCCTACGAGCAGTACTTC
V: TRBV7-3
J: TRBJ2-7
D: TRBD1
size: -

CDR3: CASSVVTSGSTDTQYF
DNA: TGTGCCAGCAGCGTGGTGACTAGCGGGAGCACAGATACGCAGTATTTT
V: TRBV9
J: TRBJ2-3
D: TRBD2
size: -

CDR3: CAISYRGPTRTDTQYF
DNA: TGTGCCATCAGCTACAGGGGGCCAACTCGCACAGATACGCAGTATTTT
V: TRBV10-3
J: TRBJ2-3
D: TRBD1
size: -

CDR3: CAWDIGQGNEQYF
DNA: TGTGCCTGGGACATAGGACAGGGGAACGAGCAGTACTTC
V: TRBV30
J: TRBJ2-7
D: TRBD1
size: -

CDR3: CSAGQGAF
DNA: TGCAGCGCCGGACAGGGGGCCTTC
V: TRBV20-1
J: TRBJ1-2
D: TRBD1
size: -

CDR3: CASSGGTGSYGYTF
DNA: TGTGCCAGCAGCGGGGGGACGGGAAGCTATGGCTACACCTTC
V: TRBV5-4
J: TRBJ1-2
D: -
size: -

CDR3: CASSLAGRGQETQYF
DNA: TGTGCCAGCAGCTTGGCGGGCAGGGGCCAAGAGACCCAGTACTTC
V: TRBV5-4
J: TRBJ2-5
D: -
size: -

CDR3: CASSQGPGLGETQYF
DNA: TGTGCCAGCAGCCAAGGGCCAGGGCTAGGAGAGACCCAGTACTTC
V: TRBV3-1/TRBV3-2
J: TRBJ2-5
D: -
size: -

CDR3: CASSADRAQEEKLFF
DNA: TGCGCCAGCAGCGCGGACAGGGCCCAAGAGGAAAAACTGTTTTTT
V: TRBV5-1
J: TRBJ1-4
D: TRBD1
size: -

CDR3: CAWTPGTSGRYEQYF
DNA: TGTGCCTGGACCCCCGGGACTAGCGGGAGATACGAGCAGTACTTC
V: TRBV30
J: TRBJ2-7
D: TRBD2
size: -

CDR3: CASSNRDKLRQEQYF
DNA: TGTGCCAGTAGTAACCGGGACAAACTACGGCAGGAGCAGTACTTC
V: TRBV19
J: TRBJ2-7
D: -
size: -

CDR3: CASSPQGGLAGYFTDTQYF
DNA: TGTGCCAGCAGCCCCCAAGGGGGACTAGCAGGGTATTTCACAGATACGCAGTATTTT
V: TRBV27
J: TRBJ2-3
D: TRBD2
size: -

CDR3: CATKTGGNTEAFF
DNA: TGTGCCACCAAGACGGGGGGGAACACTGAAGCTTTCTTT
V: TRBV27
J: TRBJ1-1
D: -
size: -

CDR3: CAWMGQNNSPLHF
DNA: TGTGCCTGGATGGGACAGAATAATTCACCCCTCCACTTT
V: TRBV30
J: TRBJ1-6
D: TRBD1
size: -

CDR3: CSARRLSF
DNA: TGCAGTGCTAGGCGACTGAGCTTC
V: TRBV20-1
J: TRBJ2-7
D: -
size: -

CDR3: CASSLSTSGNTIYF
DNA: TGCGCCAGCAGCTTGTCTACCTCTGGAAACACCATATATTTT
V: TRBV5-1
J: TRBJ1-3
D: -
size: -

CDR3: CAWSVSIGRLYEQYF
DNA: TGTGCCTGGAGTGTAAGTATCGGGAGATTGTACGAGCAGTACTTC
V: TRBV30
J: TRBJ2-7
D: -
size: -

CDR3: CASSAERTGRSGTSGNTIYF
DNA: TGTGCCAGTAGTGCAGAACGGACAGGGCGCAGCGGTACCTCTGGAAACACCATATATTTT
V: TRBV19
J: TRBJ1-3
D: TRBD1
size: -

CDR3: CASQFRDEKLFF
DNA: TGTGCCAGCCAATTCAGGGATGAAAAACTGTTTTTT
V: TRBV6-6
J: TRBJ1-4
D: -
size: -

CDR3: CASSQPGRGGYTF
DNA: TGTGCCAGCAGCCAACCCGGAAGGGGTGGCTACACCTTC
V: TRBV3-1/TRBV3-2
J: TRBJ1-2
D: -
size: -

CDR3: CASSQARVDTQYF
DNA: TGTGCCAGCAGCCAAGCGAGAGTAGATACGCAGTATTTT
V: TRBV3-1/TRBV3-2
J: TRBJ2-3
D: -
size: once